A selection of T cell receptor beta chains follows, all from one sample in a study of a mutant IDH1 vaccine in newly diagnosed glioma. Assay: immunoSEQ multiplex PCR; the TCRdb copy retains only in-frame clones and omits some. In the table there are tens of thousands of clones, 88% of which are singletons. These receptors have no known antigen. The material was PBMCs, obtained from a glioma patient whose treatment included an IDH1 peptide vaccine. The receptors come from a woman aged 40 to 50 with glioma. Both conserved end residues are part of each CDR3. D genes are given only for firm matches. Clone sizes are given selectively: once, few, many, or a class where the clone is expanded.

>.|.|TRBJ1-1|TRBV5-1
CASSRLSVGTGNTEAFF
TGCGCCAGCAGTCGCCTGAGTGTGGGGACGGGGAACACTGAAGCTTTCTTT
>.|few|TRBJ1-1|TRBV29-1
CSVRIGANTEAFF
TGCAGCGTTCGAATCGGGGCGAACACTGAAGCTTTCTTT
>.|.|TRBJ2-5|TRBV6-1
CASSEGWTQGGETQYF
TGTGCCAGCAGTGAAGGGTGGACTCAAGGAGGGGAGACCCAGTACTTC
>TRBD1|.|TRBJ2-1|TRBV14
CASSHLPGQGAIDEQFF
TGTGCCAGCAGCCACCTCCCGGGACAGGGGGCTATAGATGAGCAGTTCTTC
>TRBD1|.|TRBJ1-4|TRBV28
CASSAPGQGGEKLFF
TGTGCCAGCAGCGCCCCGGGACAGGGCGGCGAAAAACTGTTTTTT
>.|.|TRBJ1-4|TRBV11-2
CASSLDRVTNEKLFF
TGTGCCAGCAGCTTAGACAGGGTAACTAATGAAAAACTGTTTTTT
>TRBD1|.|TRBJ2-1|TRBV7-2
CASSLAGTGGSEQFF
TGTGCCAGCAGCTTAGCCGGGACAGGGGGCTCCGAGCAGTTCTTC
>TRBD2|once|TRBJ2-7|TRBV29-1
CSVGEASGRVEQYF
TGCAGCGTTGGGGAGGCTAGCGGGAGGGTCGAGCAGTACTTC
>.|.|TRBJ1-2|TRBV6-5
CASSYLITYGYTF
TGTGCCAGCAGTTACCTCATAACATATGGCTACACCTTC
>.|.|TRBJ1-1|TRBV18
CASSPGGNTEAFF
TGTGCCAGCTCACCGGGCGGGAACACTGAAGCTTTCTTT
>.|.|TRBJ2-7|TRBV2
CASRMMRPEQYF
TGTGCCAGCAGAATGATGCGGCCCGAGCAGTACTTC
>.|.|TRBJ2-3|TRBV5-1
CASSLALASTDTQYF
TGCGCCAGCAGCTTGGCGCTAGCCAGCACAGATACGCAGTATTTT
>TRBD1|.|TRBJ1-1|TRBV7-9
CASSLDWTGNTEAFF
TGTGCCAGCAGCTTAGACTGGACAGGGAACACTGAAGCTTTCTTT
>TRBD2|.|TRBJ2-5|TRBV7-2
CASRRSLTSGGAWETQYF
TGTGCCAGCAGGCGATCTCTAACTAGCGGGGGGGCATGGGAGACCCAGTACTTC
>.|.|TRBJ2-7|TRBV28
CASSSSSYEQYF
TGTGCCAGCAGTTCGAGCTCCTACGAGCAGTACTTC
>.|once|TRBJ2-1|TRBV5-1
CASSPSGPSNEQFF
TGCGCCAGCAGCCCCTCGGGACCCTCAAACGAGCAGTTCTTC
>.|.|TRBJ1-2|TRBV14
CASSLGLRYGYTF
TGTGCCAGCAGCCTGGGACTGCGCTATGGCTACACCTTC
>.|.|TRBJ2-7|TRBV6-5
CASSYSGDYEQYF
TGTGCCAGCAGTTACTCTGGGGACTACGAGCAGTACTTC
>TRBD2|.|TRBJ2-1|TRBV19
CASSIVAGGRNNEQFF
TGTGCCAGTAGTATTGTAGCGGGGGGCCGGAACAATGAGCAGTTCTTC
>TRBD2|.|TRBJ2-2|TRBV10-1
CASSGGTSLTGELFF
TGCGCCAGCAGTGGTGGGACTAGTCTAACCGGGGAGCTGTTTTTT
>TRBD2|.|TRBJ2-1|TRBV7-8
CASSLPPYSGIYNEQFF
TGTGCCAGCAGCTTACCTCCTTATAGCGGGATCTACAATGAGCAGTTCTTC
>.|.|TRBJ2-6|TRBV29-1
CSVVDSGANVLTF
TGCAGCGTTGTTGACTCTGGGGCCAACGTCCTGACTTTC
>TRBD2|.|TRBJ2-7|TRBV11-3
CASSLGPSGSHEQYF
TGTGCCAGCAGCTTAGGGCCTAGCGGGAGTCACGAGCAGTACTTC
>.|.|TRBJ2-3|TRBV5-1
CASRPQLELGTDTQYF
TGCGCCAGCAGACCACAACTAGAGCTTGGCACAGATACGCAGTATTTT
>.|.|TRBJ1-5|TRBV19
CASSIRGDSYSNQPQHF
TGTGCCAGTAGTATCCGGGGGGATTCCTATAGCAATCAGCCCCAGCATTTT
>.|.|TRBJ2-7|TRBV5-6
CASSWPGGYEQYF
TGTGCCAGCAGCTGGCCCGGGGGCTACGAGCAGTACTTC
>TRBD1|.|TRBJ2-1|TRBV7-9
CASSLRGQGSNEQFF
TGTGCCAGCAGCCTGCGGGGACAGGGTTCCAATGAGCAGTTCTTC
>TRBD2|few|TRBJ2-7|TRBV2
CASSEELAAYEQYF
TGTGCCAGCAGTGAAGAACTAGCGGCCTACGAGCAGTACTTC
>TRBD2|.|TRBJ2-7|TRBV6-5
CASSIAGPPYEQYF
TGTGCCAGCAGTATAGCGGGACCACCCTACGAGCAGTACTTC
>.|.|TRBJ2-7|TRBV4-3
CASSQGVSTSYEQYF
TGCGCCAGCAGCCAGGGGGTCTCCACCTCCTACGAGCAGTACTTC
>.|.|TRBJ1-5|TRBV19
CASSWTLVEPQHF
TGTGCCAGTAGCTGGACCCTCGTCGAGCCCCAGCATTTT
>TRBD2|.|TRBJ2-2|TRBV5-8
CASSLAGLAGVLKGGELFF
TGTGCCAGCAGCTTGGCAGGACTAGCGGGGGTCCTCAAAGGCGGGGAGCTGTTTTTT
>.|.|TRBJ2-5|TRBV7-6
CASSLDTGTQYF
TGTGCCAGCAGCTTAGACACCGGGACCCAGTACTTC
>.|.|TRBJ2-1|TRBV10-2
CASSYRAGSNEQFF
TGCGCCAGCAGTTACCGGGCCGGGAGCAATGAGCAGTTCTTC
>.|.|TRBJ2-5|TRBV7-6
CASSPGAGSQETQYF
TGTGCCAGCAGCCCCGGGGCGGGCTCACAAGAGACCCAGTACTTC
>.|.|TRBJ1-2|TRBV2
CASSEGAGYGYTF
TGTGCCAGCAGTGAAGGTGCCGGCTATGGCTACACCTTC
>TRBD2|.|TRBJ2-2|TRBV28
CASNLPGTSGGVPGELFF
TGTGCCAGCAATCTTCCCGGGACTAGCGGGGGGGTTCCCGGGGAGCTGTTTTTT